This T cell receptor (beta chain) was obtained from a study of OX40 agonist ivuxolimab in advanced cancers. With 1 base removed from V and 5 bases from J, the gap between germline ends came to 20 bases. This CDR3 comprises 17 residues. Germline-derived CDR1 and CDR2 are KGHSH and LQKENI. The repertoire was sequenced with immunoSEQ multiplex PCR; TCRdb's copy has only in-frame clones and lacks some. Among 70,000 to 95,000 clones listed, around nine tenths were seen once. This receptor was taken from an adult with an advanced solid tumor such as melanoma, head and neck, liver or kidney cancer. This specimen was CD4+ or CD8+ T cells sorted from blood, taken in a trial of the OX40 agonist ivuxolimab. This rearrangement joins TRBV18 to TRBJ1-1, with a possible D match to TRBD1 (6 bases). In nucleotides, the CDR3 is TGTGCCAGCTCACCACTATGGGGGGCGATTGGTGGGACTGAAGCTTTCTTT. It encodes CASSPLWGAIGGTEAFF.